The clone carrying this TCR beta chain was found a few times. The repertoire was sequenced with immunoSEQ multiplex PCR; TCRdb's copy has only in-frame clones and lacks some. Of 53,000 or so clones listed, 85% to 95% were seen once; the top ten hold 18%. This sample stems from a study of OX40 agonist ivuxolimab in advanced cancers. About the study: Given to patients was ivuxolimab, an agonistic anti-OX40 (CD134) antibody.

This clonotype originated in an adult with an advanced solid tumor such as melanoma, head and neck, liver or kidney cancer. The source was CD4+ or CD8+ T cells sorted from blood, collected in a trial of the OX40 agonist ivuxolimab.

The CDR3 DNA follows: TGCGCCAGCAGCCAAGCAAGTTTTGGGGCGGATTACTACAATGAGCAGTTCTTC. This gives the protein CASSQASFGADYYNEQFF. The V gene is TRBV4-3, the J gene TRBJ2-1, with a weak D call TRBD1 (5 bases). The germline gives CDR1 LGHNA, CDR2 YSLEER. This CDR3 contains 18 residues. The V end lost 1 base, the J end lost 3 bases, and 19 bases lay between the germline ends.